The TCR beta chain described here comes from a study of blood T cell repertoires in COVID-19. Background on the study: COVID-19 samples collected from the United States, Italy and Spain covered acute and convalescent phases. Sample material is recorded as cDNA or gDNA derived from T cells, B-cell-depleted T cells, or PBMCs.

CDR1 and CDR2 (germline): LNHDA, SQIVND (reference sequence). V shed 4 bases, J shed 3 bases, and the junction held 6 bases outside the gene matches. The length of the CDR3 is 15 residues. This clone was observed a handful of times. Per the study methods: It was from reference gene primer amplification that nucleated cell counts were estimated. Data came from immunoSEQ multiplex PCR; TCRdb stores just in-frame clones and leaves some out. V and J calls and clone size are as listed in that table; D and trimming were resolved from the DNA. The repertoire includes approximately 90,000 clones, about 90% of them detected once, and roughly 17% sits in the top ten.

The J gene is TRBJ1-1, the V gene TRBV19; 9 bases map to TRBD1. The TCR was taken from a human donor in a cohort sampled during active COVID-19. Sequenced: peripheral blood. The CDR3 nucleotides read TGTGCCAGTAGTACAAGACAGGGGGGACACACTGAAGCTTTCTTT. Encoded protein: CASSTRQGGHTEAFF.